A selection of T cell receptor beta chains follows, all from one sample in a study of T-cell memory formation after mild COVID-19. One entry per CDR3 protein results from TCRdb running MiXCR on the 5' RACE reads. The table shows under 300,000 distinct CDR3 sequences, with less than 20% occurring only once. Sample: PBMCs or a T cell subset sorted from them (not recorded which). These receptors came from a man between 18 and 35 years old who had mild COVID-19 (a few samples of this study predate the infection). Cell type and time point are not known. Both conserved end residues are part of each CDR3. A D gene is named only where the DNA matches it firmly. Rows give clone size only sometimes, using once, few, many, or a class for an expanded clone.

CDR3 length,D gene,V gene,clone size,J gene,CDR3 DNA,CDR3 protein
15,TRBD1,TRBV29-1,few,TRBJ2-5,TGCAGCACATCGACAGGGTGGTTAGGCCAAGAGACCCAGTACTTC,CSTSTGWLGQETQYF
14,TRBD2,TRBV20-1,few,TRBJ2-3,TGCAGTGTTCGGACTAGCGGGGCGCCAGATACGCAGTATTTT,CSVRTSGAPDTQYF
14,-,TRBV7-2,once,TRBJ1-2,TGTGCCAGCAGCTTAGATAAGGGAATCTATGGCTACACCTTC,CASSLDKGIYGYTF
16,-,TRBV3-1,-,TRBJ1-1,TGTGCCAGCAGCCAAGGGTCGGCCCCCTCGGGCACTGAAGCTTTCTTT,CASSQGSAPSGTEAFF
16,-,TRBV14,-,TRBJ1-1,TGTGCCAGCAGCCCGGATAGCTCTCGGGGGGACACTGAAGCTTTCTTT,CASSPDSSRGDTEAFF
18,TRBD1,TRBV4-3,-,TRBJ1-1,TGCGCCAGCAGCCAAGATCGTGACAGGGGAAGGCGGAACACTGAAGCTTTCTTT,CASSQDRDRGRRNTEAFF
13,TRBD1,TRBV6-2/TRBV6-3,-,TRBJ1-2,TGTGCCAGCAGTTACGCGACAGGGGTTGGCTACACCTTC,CASSYATGVGYTF
12,-,TRBV29-1,-,TRBJ2-5,TGCAGCGTTCGCAGAGGGAGAGAGACCCAGTACTTC,CSVRRGRETQYF
13,-,TRBV2,-,TRBJ2-7,TGTGCCAGCAGTGTCGAACGGGGGGCTGAGCAGTACTTC,CASSVERGAEQYF
16,TRBD1,TRBV4-1,few,TRBJ1-2,TGCGCCAGCAGCCAAGAAGGGGGCGGGGCAGCTTATGGCTACACCTTC,CASSQEGGGAAYGYTF
15,-,TRBV5-6,-,TRBJ1-1,TGTGCCAGCAGCTTGGCAGGGAGAGCGAACACTGAAGCTTTCTTT,CASSLAGRANTEAFF
14,-,TRBV10-3,few,TRBJ2-7,TGTGCCATCAGTGCGGCAGGGGTGGTAAGCGAGCAGTACTTC,CAISAAGVVSEQYF
13,-,TRBV7-3,few,TRBJ2-5,TGTGCCAGCAGCTTAATTCAGGGTGAGACCCAGTACTTC,CASSLIQGETQYF
15,-,TRBV5-1,-,TRBJ2-2,TGCGCCAGCAGCTTTGGGGCGATGAGGACCGGGGAGCTGTTTTTT,CASSFGAMRTGELFF
13,-,TRBV19,-,TRBJ2-2,TGTGCCAGTAGTAGAAACAGGGCCGGGGAGCTGTTTTTT,CASSRNRAGELFF
15,-,TRBV19,-,TRBJ2-7,TGTGCCCGAGGGCCCACGGAAAGGGCCTCCTACGAGCAGTACTTC,CARGPTERASYEQYF
13,-,TRBV29-1,few,TRBJ1-1,TGCAGCGTTCGGGAGAACTGGAACACTGAAGCTTTCTTT,CSVRENWNTEAFF
20,TRBD2,TRBV15,-,TRBJ2-1,TGTGCCACCAGCAGAGATAGGCGAGCGGGGGGGCGCATATCCTACAATGAGCAGTTCTTC,CATSRDRRAGGRISYNEQFF
15,TRBD1,TRBV15,once,TRBJ1-6,TGTGCCACCAGCAGGGAGACAGGGGGGAATTCACCCCTCCACTTT,CATSRETGGNSPLHF
16,TRBD2,TRBV10-3,many,TRBJ2-1,TGTGCCATCAGTGATCCTACCCTAGCGGGGCACAATGAGCAGTTCTTC,CAISDPTLAGHNEQFF
14,-,TRBV20-1,few,TRBJ1-6,TGCAGTGCTAGAATAGTGAGCCCTAATTCACCCCTCCACTTT,CSARIVSPNSPLHF
14,-,TRBV7-2,many,TRBJ1-1,TGTGCCAGCAGCCGACAGAGGTCGAACACTGAAGCTTTCTTT,CASSRQRSNTEAFF
14,-,TRBV5-1,few,TRBJ2-7,TGCGCCAGCAGCTTGCTATCCGGTGCCGGGGAGCAGTACTTC,CASSLLSGAGEQYF
14,TRBD2,TRBV30,-,TRBJ2-1,TGTGCCTGGAGTGGAGCGGGGGGGCCCAATGAGCAGTTCTTC,CAWSGAGGPNEQFF
16,TRBD2,TRBV7-2,-,TRBJ2-1,TGTGCCAGCAGCCTAGCTGGGACTAGCACCCACAATGAGCAGTTCTTC,CASSLAGTSTHNEQFF
12,-,TRBV7-2,many,TRBJ2-3,TGTGCCAGCAGCCGTGGAACAGATACGCAGTATTTT,CASSRGTDTQYF
15,TRBD1,TRBV5-1,many,TRBJ1-6,TGCGCCAGCAGCCCGAAGGGGACAGGGGCCTCACCCCTCCACTTT,CASSPKGTGASPLHF
14,-,TRBV7-2,-,TRBJ2-1,TGTGCCAGCAGCTACCTCCCCGGGCAATTGGTGCAGTTCTTC,CASSYLPGQLVQFF
14,-,TRBV7-9,few,TRBJ2-2,TGTGCCAGCAGCTCGATGGGGGCCGCCGGGGAGCTGTTTTTT,CASSSMGAAGELFF
13,-,TRBV29-1,many,TRBJ2-7,TGCAGCGCAGAGGTCGGCAGGGGTTACGAGCAGTACTTC,CSAEVGRGYEQYF
17,TRBD2,TRBV5-1,-,TRBJ2-5,TGCGCCAGCAGCTTGGGACTAGCGGGGGCGGGAGATGCGACCCAGTACTTC,CASSLGLAGAGDATQYF
20,-,TRBV4-3,few,TRBJ2-7,TGCGCCAGCAGCCAAGATTTGATTCGCGGGTCGGCGGGACACTTATACGAGCAGTACTTC,CASSQDLIRGSAGHLYEQYF
15,TRBD1,TRBV19,few,TRBJ2-1,TGTGCCAGTAGCCCAAGGACAGGGACCTACAATGAGCAGTTCTTC,CASSPRTGTYNEQFF
14,-,TRBV7-3,-,TRBJ1-1,TGTGCCAGCAGCATCATGCCGGGTGATACTGAAGCTTTCTTT,CASSIMPGDTEAFF
22,TRBD2,TRBV12-3/TRBV12-4,-,TRBJ2-4,TGTGCCAGCAGTCGCTCGATCCCCCTTAGCGGGAGCGGAGGGGTAGCCAAAAACATTCAGTACTTC,CASSRSIPLSGSGGVAKNIQYF